These T cell receptor beta chains were read from a single sample in a study of regulatory T cells in long-lasting Graves disease. TCRdb reanalysed the multiplex PCR reads using MiXCR and keeps one entry per CDR3 protein. This repertoire shows approximately 500,000 distinct CDR3 sequences, around a fifth found once; its top ten account for roughly 7%. Sample: peripheral blood mononuclear cells (PBMCs), taken when the disease was refractory, from a patient treated with antithyroid drugs. The receptors were sampled from a female donor with Graves disease. The CDR3 runs from the conserved cysteine through the conserved F or W. D genes are given only for firm matches. Only some rows state a clone size, as once, few, many or a class for expanded clones.

cdr3_aa: CASSLSQGAFETQYF
cdr3_nt: TGTGCCAGCAGTTTATCACAGGGGGCGTTTGAGACCCAGTACTTC
d_call: TRBD1
v_call: TRBV28
j_call: TRBJ2-5
clone_size: few

cdr3_aa: CASSFPGTGGFGGYTF
cdr3_nt: TGTGCCAGCAGTTTCCCCGGGACAGGGGGGTTCGGTGGCTACACCTTC
d_call: TRBD1
v_call: TRBV28
j_call: TRBJ1-2
clone_size: many

cdr3_aa: CASTKGGGAGAQETQYF
cdr3_nt: TGTGCCAGCACAAAAGGAGGGGGGGCAGGGGCCCAAGAGACCCAGTACTTC
d_call: -
v_call: TRBV7-9
j_call: TRBJ2-5
clone_size: -

cdr3_aa: CASSNTKRGRRNTEAFF
cdr3_nt: TGTGCCAGCAGCAATACAAAGCGGGGACGCCGGAACACTGAAGCTTTCTTT
d_call: -
v_call: TRBV27
j_call: TRBJ1-1
clone_size: many

cdr3_aa: CASSFEGGAYGYTF
cdr3_nt: TGCGCCAGCAGCTTCGAAGGGGGCGCGTATGGCTACACCTTC
d_call: TRBD1
v_call: TRBV5-1
j_call: TRBJ1-2
clone_size: -

cdr3_aa: CSVEMGSEAFF
cdr3_nt: TGCAGCGTTGAGATGGGGTCTGAAGCTTTCTTT
d_call: -
v_call: TRBV29-1
j_call: TRBJ1-1
clone_size: -

cdr3_aa: CASSLVADGNEKLFF
cdr3_nt: TGTGCCAGCAGCTTAGTGGCGGATGGAAATGAAAAACTGTTTTTT
d_call: -
v_call: TRBV11-2
j_call: TRBJ1-4
clone_size: many

cdr3_aa: CASSLLGPSSAQHF
cdr3_nt: TGTGCCAGCAGTTTACTGGGCCCCTCCTCGGCCCAGCATTTT
d_call: -
v_call: TRBV12-3/TRBV12-4
j_call: TRBJ1-5
clone_size: many

cdr3_aa: CASSGLADSYEQYF
cdr3_nt: TGTGCCAGCAGTGGCCTAGCGGACTCCTACGAGCAGTACTTC
d_call: TRBD2
v_call: TRBV2
j_call: TRBJ2-7
clone_size: many

cdr3_aa: CASSDPEISIQYF
cdr3_nt: TGTGCCAGCAGTGATCCCGAGATTTCAATTCAGTACTTC
d_call: -
v_call: TRBV28
j_call: TRBJ2-4
clone_size: many

cdr3_aa: CACGQETQYF
cdr3_nt: TGTGCCTGCGGGCAAGAGACCCAGTACTTC
d_call: -
v_call: TRBV27
j_call: TRBJ2-5
clone_size: many

cdr3_aa: CASSDPGTVYEQYF
cdr3_nt: TGTGCCAGCAGTGACCCCGGGACGGTGTACGAGCAGTACTTC
d_call: -
v_call: TRBV6-1
j_call: TRBJ2-7
clone_size: many

cdr3_aa: CASSSVTGEAFF
cdr3_nt: TGTGCCAGCAGTTCTGTGACAGGTGAAGCTTTCTTT
d_call: -
v_call: TRBV6-2/TRBV6-3
j_call: TRBJ1-1
clone_size: few

cdr3_aa: CASSYDSNQPQHF
cdr3_nt: TGTGCCAGCAGTTACGATAGCAATCAGCCCCAGCATTTT
d_call: -
v_call: TRBV6-5
j_call: TRBJ1-5
clone_size: many

cdr3_aa: CASSRAPGYEQYF
cdr3_nt: TGTGCCAGCAGCCGCGCCCCCGGTTACGAGCAGTACTTC
d_call: -
v_call: TRBV28
j_call: TRBJ2-7
clone_size: many

cdr3_aa: CASRRGAEQYF
cdr3_nt: TGTGCCAGCAGACGGGGAGCCGAGCAGTACTTC
d_call: -
v_call: TRBV6-1
j_call: TRBJ2-7
clone_size: many

cdr3_aa: CASREGRPAAEAFF
cdr3_nt: TGTGCCAGCAGGGAAGGACGTCCAGCGGCTGAAGCTTTCTTT
d_call: -
v_call: TRBV6-1
j_call: TRBJ1-1
clone_size: few

cdr3_aa: CACRDRGMNTEAFF
cdr3_nt: TGTGCCTGTAGGGACAGGGGTATGAACACTGAAGCTTTCTTT
d_call: TRBD1
v_call: TRBV30
j_call: TRBJ1-1
clone_size: few

cdr3_aa: CATSDLRLAGETQYF
cdr3_nt: TGTGCCACCAGTGATTTGCGGCTAGCAGGAGAGACCCAGTACTTC
d_call: -
v_call: TRBV24-1
j_call: TRBJ2-5
clone_size: few

cdr3_aa: CASSIDGFEQYF
cdr3_nt: TGTGCCAGCAGCATCGACGGATTCGAGCAGTACTTC
d_call: -
v_call: TRBV12-3/TRBV12-4
j_call: TRBJ2-7
clone_size: many

cdr3_aa: CASSADRLQETQYF
cdr3_nt: TGTGCCAGTAGTGCGGACCGCCTCCAAGAGACCCAGTACTTC
d_call: -
v_call: TRBV19
j_call: TRBJ2-5
clone_size: few

cdr3_aa: CASSYVEDEKLFF
cdr3_nt: TGTGCCAGCAGTTACGTTGAGGATGAAAAACTGTTTTTT
d_call: -
v_call: TRBV6-2/TRBV6-3
j_call: TRBJ1-4
clone_size: many

cdr3_aa: CASSYGTNYGYTF
cdr3_nt: TGTGCCAGCAGTTACGGTACTAACTATGGCTACACCTTC
d_call: -
v_call: TRBV6-5
j_call: TRBJ1-2
clone_size: many

cdr3_aa: CASRTGTVNEKLFF
cdr3_nt: TGCGCCAGCAGAACTGGGACAGTTAATGAAAAACTGTTTTTT
d_call: TRBD1
v_call: TRBV5-1
j_call: TRBJ1-4
clone_size: few

cdr3_aa: CSADSDGNTIYF
cdr3_nt: TGCAGTGCCGACTCTGATGGAAACACCATATATTTT
d_call: -
v_call: TRBV20-1
j_call: TRBJ1-3
clone_size: -

cdr3_aa: CSARWGQETQYF
cdr3_nt: TGCAGTGCCCGTTGGGGGCAAGAGACCCAGTACTTC
d_call: -
v_call: TRBV20-1
j_call: TRBJ2-5
clone_size: -

cdr3_aa: CAISESTDSTEAFF
cdr3_nt: TGTGCCATCAGTGAGTCAACGGACAGCACTGAAGCTTTCTTT
d_call: -
v_call: TRBV10-3
j_call: TRBJ1-1
clone_size: many

cdr3_aa: CASSISAGSYEQYF
cdr3_nt: TGTGCCAGTAGTATCAGTGCAGGATCCTACGAGCAGTACTTC
d_call: -
v_call: TRBV19
j_call: TRBJ2-7
clone_size: many

cdr3_aa: CASSFGSSTQHF
cdr3_nt: TGTGCCAGCAGTTTTGGGAGTTCGACCCAGCATTTT
d_call: -
v_call: TRBV12-3/TRBV12-4
j_call: TRBJ1-5
clone_size: few

cdr3_aa: CASGGLARLYF
cdr3_nt: TGCGCCAGCGGCGGACTAGCCCGGTTGTACTTC
d_call: TRBD2
v_call: TRBV10-2
j_call: TRBJ2-5
clone_size: many

cdr3_aa: CASSWSDVEAFF
cdr3_nt: TGTGCCAGCAGCTGGTCGGACGTGGAAGCTTTCTTT
d_call: -
v_call: TRBV7-8
j_call: TRBJ1-1
clone_size: -

cdr3_aa: CATSRDGGATNEKLFF
cdr3_nt: TGTGCCACCAGCAGAGACGGGGGAGCAACTAATGAAAAACTGTTTTTT
d_call: -
v_call: TRBV15
j_call: TRBJ1-4
clone_size: many

cdr3_aa: CASRFPGASNQPQHF
cdr3_nt: TGTGCCAGTAGGTTCCCGGGGGCGAGCAATCAGCCCCAGCATTTT
d_call: -
v_call: TRBV19
j_call: TRBJ1-5
clone_size: few